This T cell receptor (beta chain) was observed in a study of T cells in Graves' hyperthyroidism and ophthalmopathy. Overall study results and limits: Most clonotypes that expanded in the thyroid above 0.001 also showed up in blood.

V shed 0 bases and J 8 bases; nucleotides not matched to a gene: 6. Per germline, CDR1 DFQATT and CDR2 SNEGSKA (reference sequence). This CDR3 region has 14 residues. The hyperthyroidism was newly diagnosed and had lasted under 2 months; the patients were aged 18 to 65. Every diagnosis used clinical symptoms, serum thyroxine and TRAb, thyroid ultrasound and orbital computed tomography. Blood sampling occurred at first hyperthyroidism diagnosis, ahead of any ophthalmopathy symptoms. Amplified TCR beta CDR3 regions derived from RNA transcripts. Researchers ran a first-round RT-PCR on the TCR CDR3 using the HTBI primer set. TCRdb used MiXCR to reprocess the multiplex PCR reads, holding one entry per CDR3 protein. The sample has around 300,000 distinct CDR3 sequences; 25% are singletons. This clonotype was detected many times. Its antigen is still unknown.

The rearrangement links TRBV20-1 to TRBJ2-2; 7 positions agree with TRBD1. Input material: blood. This TCR was sampled from a man aged 40-49 years with Graves' hyperthyroidism that later progressed to Graves' ophthalmopathy. As DNA, the CDR3 is TGCAGTGCTAGAGATCCCCAGGGGGTGGGGGAGCTGTTTTTT. Encoded protein: CSARDPQGVGELFF.